This TCR beta chain was identified during a study of OX40 agonist ivuxolimab in advanced cancers. Broader study findings: CD4+ and CD8+ blood T cells expanded clonally by week 6 at 0.1 to 3.0 mg/kg.

As for this clone: What it recognizes is unknown.

This CDR3 has 15 amino acids. The V gene's germline CDR1 is SGHDT and CDR2 YYEEEE. Trimming took 7 bases from V and 5 from J; bases not matched to a gene: 13. Profiling relied on immunoSEQ multiplex PCR, and the TCRdb table lists in-frame clones only, not all of them. This table has about 83,000 clones, around 80% appearing once. The rearrangement joins TRBV5-6 to TRBJ2-5; 8 bases line up with TRBD2. The material was CD4+ or CD8+ T cells sorted from blood, obtained in a trial of the OX40 agonist ivuxolimab. This TCR was sampled from an adult with an advanced solid tumor such as melanoma, head and neck, liver or kidney cancer. The CDR3 nucleotides are TGTGCCAGCCGAGAGTCGGGAGGGGGAAGGGAGACCCAGTACTTC. Protein: CASRESGGGRETQYF.